This T cell receptor (beta chain) is from a study of cytomegalovirus exposure and HLA in healthy donors. Findings and caveats of the study: Presence/absence analyses supposed approximately even sequencing depth among donors. Immune exposure information available was restricted to CMV serostatus. DRB1 had the most TCR associations and HLA-C the fewest, a later analysis found, with rates varying by HLA locus.

Vbeta (60) and Jbeta (13) primers were used in the PCR. Assay used: immunoSEQ multiplex PCR; TCRdb lists only in-frame clones, some missing. The repertoire includes some 140,000 clones, 76% of them detected once, and around 2% sits in the top ten. The CDR3 runs 16 residues. V shed 0 bases, J shed 7 bases, and the junction held 3 bases outside the gene matches. Germline V lookup: CDR1 SGHRS, CDR2 YFSETQ. Points on this clone: Its antigen is undetermined.

The genes are TRBV5-1 and TRBJ2-1, with 14 positions matching TRBD2. The sample consisted of PBMCs. This TCR was recovered from a female donor in good health and CMV-seropositive. CDR3 nucleotides: TGCGCCAGCAGCTTGGGCGGGACTAGCGGGAGAAATGAGCAGTTCTTC. Translation: CASSLGGTSGRNEQFF.